This T cell receptor (beta chain) was profiled in a study of blood T cell repertoires in COVID-19. Overall study: Sites across the United States, Italy and Spain contributed samples from acute and convalescent COVID-19. Sources were T cells, B-cell-depleted T cells, or PBMCs; the material itself was cDNA or gDNA.

Original processing methods: How many nucleated cells were present was estimated from reference gene primer amplification. TCRdb keeps only in-frame clones here, not all; method: immunoSEQ multiplex PCR. V, J and clone size reflect that table, while D and trimming were determined from the DNA. This table has around 450,000 clones, roughly 89% appearing once. This clonotype was sampled from a woman between 25 and 40 years old with acute or convalescent COVID-19. Material for sequencing was peripheral blood.

CDR3 sequence: CASSLSEGYEQYF. CDR3 DNA: TGTGCCAGCAGCTTATCGGAGGGTTACGAGCAGTACTTC. This chain connects TRBV7-8 to TRBJ2-7, with TRBD2 as a possible D gene (6 bases). CDR1 is SGHVS and CDR2 is FQNEAQ in the germline V gene. Trimming shortened V by 2 bases and J by 4 bases, and 9 bases separated the two germline ends. The CDR3 sequence is 13 residues long.